The rows below give T cell receptor beta chains drawn from one sample of a study of cytomegalovirus exposure and HLA in healthy donors. TCRdb's table, derived via immunoSEQ multiplex PCR, lists solely in-frame clones and lacks some. This table has under 200,000 clones, 60% to 80% appearing once. What was sequenced was PBMCs. The receptors were gathered from a man in his sixties in good health and CMV-seronegative. The CDR3 runs from the conserved cysteine through the conserved F or W. A D gene is named only where the DNA matches it firmly. A row's size may be missing; if present it is once, few, many or a size class.

TRBV15,TRBJ2-3,.,TRBD2,TGTGCCACCAGCAGAGGACCAGGAGCGGGAGACACAGATACGCAGTATTTT,CATSRGPGAGDTDTQYF
TRBV18,TRBJ2-7,.,.,TGTGCCAGCTCACCACTGACCTCAGGTTTTGTCGAGCAGTACTTC,CASSPLTSGFVEQYF
TRBV28,TRBJ2-5,.,.,TGTGCCAGCAGTTCTAAGCAGGGCTTCCAAGAGACCCAGTACTTC,CASSSKQGFQETQYF
TRBV29-1,TRBJ2-3,.,TRBD1,TGCAGCGCTCGACAGGGCGGGACAGATACGCAGTATTTT,CSARQGGTDTQYF
TRBV7-2,TRBJ2-3,once,TRBD2,TGTGCCAGCAGCTCCCACGGGACTAGCGGGGGGCAGTCGACAGATACGCAGTATTTT,CASSSHGTSGGQSTDTQYF
TRBV10-2,TRBJ1-2,.,.,TGCGCCAGCAGTGAAAGGATGGGGGCACATCATGGCTACACCTTC,CASSERMGAHHGYTF
TRBV29-1,TRBJ2-3,.,TRBD2,TGCAGCGTAGATACTACCGGGACTAGCGGGGCGGATACGCAGTATTTT,CSVDTTGTSGADTQYF
TRBV4-1,TRBJ1-4,.,.,TGCGCCAGCAGCCTTACCGGGGGTGAAAAACTGTTTTTT,CASSLTGGEKLFF
TRBV5-8,TRBJ2-5,.,TRBD1,TGTGCCAGCAGCACGGGACAGAGCCAAGAGACCCAGTACTTC,CASSTGQSQETQYF
TRBV28,TRBJ2-5,.,TRBD2,TGTGCCTCCTCGCTAGCGGGAGGAATAAAGACCCAGTACTTC,CASSLAGGIKTQYF
TRBV5-1,TRBJ1-2,.,.,TGCGCCAGCAGCTTAACGGGGGGCTACACCTTC,CASSLTGGYTF
TRBV28,TRBJ1-2,once,TRBD1,TGTGCCAGCAGTTTAATCGCAGGGGGCGGCCAGAACTATGGCTACACCTTC,CASSLIAGGGQNYGYTF
TRBV23-1,TRBJ2-5,.,TRBD2,TGCGCCAGCAAGCTAGCGGGGGGAGGGGGAGAGACCCAGTACTTC,CASKLAGGGGETQYF
TRBV19,TRBJ1-5,.,.,TGTGCCAGTAGTATAACCTCAGGGTCTAGCAATCAGCCCCAGCATTTT,CASSITSGSSNQPQHF
TRBV20-1,TRBJ2-5,.,.,TGCAGTGCTAGACCCGAGGGGACCCAGTACTTC,CSARPEGTQYF
TRBV7-2,TRBJ1-4,.,.,TGTGCCAGCAGCTCCAAGGACAGTTTTAATGAAAAACTGTTTTTT,CASSSKDSFNEKLFF
TRBV13,TRBJ2-7,.,TRBD1,TGTGCCAGCAGCTTCAAGACAGGGGGCTGGGACGAGCAGTACTTC,CASSFKTGGWDEQYF